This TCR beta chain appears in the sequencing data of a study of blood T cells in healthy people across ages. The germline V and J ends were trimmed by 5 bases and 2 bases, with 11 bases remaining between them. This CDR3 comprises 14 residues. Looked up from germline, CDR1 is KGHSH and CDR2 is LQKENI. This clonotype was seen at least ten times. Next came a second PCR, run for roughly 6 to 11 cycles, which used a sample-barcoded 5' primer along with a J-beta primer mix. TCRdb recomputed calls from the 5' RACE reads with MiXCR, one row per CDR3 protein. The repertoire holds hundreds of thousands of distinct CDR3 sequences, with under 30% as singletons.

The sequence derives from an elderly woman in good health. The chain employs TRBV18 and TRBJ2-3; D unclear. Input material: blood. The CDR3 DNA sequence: TGTGCCAGCTCATTTGAGGTCCCCACAGATACGCAGTATTTT. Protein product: CASSFEVPTDTQYF.